This T cell receptor beta chain was sequenced for a study of cytomegalovirus exposure and HLA in healthy donors. Study overall: The roughly 110 validation repertoires were reported in a later analysis to have been generated on the same platform as the approximately 700 first-cohort repertoires.

Findings and caveats of the study: A few of the chains that were CMV-associated were confirmed in vitro to be specific for CMV antigens. Roughly 170 TCR beta chains were listed as cytomegalovirus-associated. Reports credit the classifier with highly specific, highly sensitive diagnosis of cytomegalovirus status.

Sequencing used immunoSEQ multiplex PCR; TCRdb keeps in-frame clones, though not all of them. The sample records 100,000 or so clones, around 96% being singletons. CDR3 length: 15 amino acids. Germline-derived CDR1 and CDR2 are MNHNY and SVGAGI (reference sequence). V shed 6 bases, J shed 2 bases, and the junction held 7 bases outside the gene matches. With respect to this clone: Its antigen is not known.

Sequenced: PBMCs. The chain couples TRBV6-6 to TRBJ1-2; TRBD1 matches at 9 bases. The TCR comes from a woman aged 18-35 years in good health and CMV-seronegative. This CDR3 is CASRGDRGSNYGYTF. CDR3 sequence (DNA): TGTGCCAGCAGGGGAGACAGGGGGTCAAACTATGGCTACACCTTC.